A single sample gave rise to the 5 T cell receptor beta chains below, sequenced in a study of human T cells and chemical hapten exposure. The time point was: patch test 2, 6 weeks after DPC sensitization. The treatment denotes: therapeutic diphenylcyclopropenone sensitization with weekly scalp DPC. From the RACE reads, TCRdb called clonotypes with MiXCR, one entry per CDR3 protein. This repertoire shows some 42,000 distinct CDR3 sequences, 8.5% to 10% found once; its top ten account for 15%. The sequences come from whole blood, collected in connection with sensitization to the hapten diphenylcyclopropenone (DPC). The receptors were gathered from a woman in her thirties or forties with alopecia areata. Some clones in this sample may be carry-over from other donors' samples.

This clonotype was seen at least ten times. In nucleotides, the CDR3 is TGTGCCAGCAGCCAACAGACAGGGTCCTATGGCTACACCTTC. It is translated as CASSQQTGSYGYTF. The chain employs TRBV14 and TRBJ1-2; 7 positions agree with TRBD1. The CDR3 spans 14 residues. Losses at the gene ends were 2 bases for V and 4 bases for J; bases not matched to a gene: 4. Germline V gene data show CDR1 as SGHDN and CDR2 as FVKESK.

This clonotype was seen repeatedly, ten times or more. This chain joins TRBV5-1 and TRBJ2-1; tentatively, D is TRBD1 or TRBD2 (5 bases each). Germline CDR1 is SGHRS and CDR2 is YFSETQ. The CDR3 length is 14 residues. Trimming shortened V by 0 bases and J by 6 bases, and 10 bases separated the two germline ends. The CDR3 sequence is CASSLAGTANEQFF. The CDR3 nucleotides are TGCGCCAGCAGCTTGGCCGGGACGGCCAATGAGCAGTTCTTC.

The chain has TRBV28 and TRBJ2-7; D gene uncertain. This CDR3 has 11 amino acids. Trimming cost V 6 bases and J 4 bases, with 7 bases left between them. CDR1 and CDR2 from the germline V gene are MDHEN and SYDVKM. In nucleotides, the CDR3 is TGTGCCAGCAGCACAATATACGAGCAGTACTTC. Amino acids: CASSTIYEQYF.

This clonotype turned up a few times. CDR3 amino acids: CASSLLTSGGSPLHF. The CDR3 DNA sequence: TGTGCCAGCAGTCTCCTGACCAGTGGAGGGTCACCCCTCCACTTT. The genes are TRBV28 and TRBJ1-6; D remains unclear. V was cut by 5 bases and J by 10 bases, with 18 bases left in between. The V gene's germline CDR1 is MDHEN and CDR2 SYDVKM. This CDR3 is built from 15 residues.

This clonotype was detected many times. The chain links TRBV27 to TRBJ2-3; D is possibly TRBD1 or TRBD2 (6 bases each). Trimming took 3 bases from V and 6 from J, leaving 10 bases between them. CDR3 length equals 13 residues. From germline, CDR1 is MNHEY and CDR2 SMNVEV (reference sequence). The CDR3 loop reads CASSFGGFDTQYF. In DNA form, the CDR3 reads TGTGCCAGCAGTTTCGGGGGCTTCGATACGCAGTATTTT.